This passage covers 9 T cell receptor beta chains from one sample sequenced in a study of identical twins. From the 5' RACE reads, TCRdb called clonotypes with MiXCR, one entry per CDR3 protein. The table has roughly 1,500,000 distinct CDR3 sequences, around a third seen once. Specimen: cord blood. All receptors derive from a newborn girl in good health.

The V and J genes are TRBV28 and TRBJ2-1; tentative D call: TRBD2 (5 bases). V lost 7 bases to trimming and J lost 3 bases, with 10 bases between them. Germline CDR1 and CDR2: MDHEN and SYDVKM. This CDR3 contains 13 residues. CDR3 DNA sequence: TGTGCCAGCACGAGCGGAGTCTACAATGAGCAGTTCTTC. Translating gives CASTSGVYNEQFF.

This clonotype was detected ten times or more. The chain is built from TRBV15 and TRBJ2-3; D is unresolved. V lost 0 bases, J lost 2 bases, and 6 bases lay in between. The CDR3 spans 14 residues. CDR1 and CDR2 (germline): LNHNV, YYDKDF (reference sequence). Here the CDR3 reads CATSRDSLTDTQYF. The CDR3 DNA sequence: TGTGCCACCAGCAGAGATTCCCTCACAGATACGCAGTATTTT.

The gene calls are TRBV11-2 and TRBJ1-6; D remains ambiguous. V lost 4 bases to trimming and J lost 10 bases, with 11 bases between them. In germline, CDR1 is SGHAT, CDR2 FQNNGV. CDR3 length: 13 residues. The CDR3 DNA reads TGTGCCAGCAGCTCTCCTCCGGCGTCACCCCTCCACTTT. It encodes CASSSPPASPLHF.

The chain links TRBV20-1 to TRBJ2-7; D is uncertain. The CDR3 spans 15 residues. Germline V lookup: CDR1 DFQATT, CDR2 SNEGSKA (reference sequence). V lost 1 base, J lost 1 base, and 14 bases lay in between. In nucleotides, the CDR3 is TGCAGTGCTAGAGGGATAGCCCTTCCTTCCTACGAGCAGTACTTC. Protein: CSARGIALPSYEQYF.

The V gene is TRBV10-3, the J gene TRBJ2-7, with D uncertain. Germline CDR1 reads ENHRY; CDR2 reads SYGVKD. This CDR3 region has 12 residues. V was shortened by 6 bases and J by 7 bases, with 13 bases between the two germline ends. The CDR3 sequence: CAIRFTINEQYF. The CDR3 DNA is TGTGCCATCAGATTTACTATCAATGAGCAGTACTTC.

This chain uses TRBV28 with TRBJ2-4, with D tentatively TRBD2 (5 bases). The V gene lost 2 bases and the J gene lost 11 bases, with 13 bases spanning the gap. This CDR3 contains 13 residues. CDR1 is MDHEN and CDR2 is SYDVKM in the germline V gene. The CDR3 DNA reads as TGTGCCAGCAGTTTAGTGCTAGAGGGCCTTCAGTACTTC. Translation: CASSLVLEGLQYF.

This clonotype has a handful of counts. The rearrangement uses TRBV20-1 and TRBJ2-4; possibly TRBD2 for D (5 bases). The J call is in doubt because the DNA end fits TRBJ2-7 better. The CDR3 is 14 amino acids. Germline V gene sequence: CDR1 DFQATT, CDR2 SNEGSKA (reference sequence). The CDR3 DNA reads TGCAGTGCAAGCCAACCCGGGAACCCATACGAGCAGTACTTC. It encodes CSASQPGNPYEQYF.

The V call is TRBV20-1, the J call TRBJ2-3; 12 nucleotides line up with TRBD2. V shed 6 bases, J shed 0 bases, and the junction held 10 bases outside the gene matches. This CDR3 has 17 residues. Germline V gives CDR1 DFQATT, CDR2 SNEGSKA (reference sequence). The CDR3 loop reads CSASSSGGAPSTDTQYF. As DNA, the CDR3 is TGCAGTGCGTCTTCTAGCGGGGGGGCCCCTAGCACAGATACGCAGTATTTT.

The chain links TRBV12-3 or TRBV12-4 to TRBJ1-2; D is ambiguous. This CDR3 comprises 14 residues. V was clipped by 5 bases and J by 4 bases, with 14 bases between them. The CDR3 is CASSIGLDGYGYTF. In nucleotides, the CDR3 is TGTGCCAGCAGTATTGGTCTGGACGGCTATGGCTACACCTTC.